Here is one T cell receptor beta chain with its context. Per the original data handling: Estimated nucleated cell counts came from reference gene primer amplification. The protocol was immunoSEQ multiplex PCR, while the TCRdb copy is restricted to in-frame clones and leaves out a portion. Clone size and the V and J calls come from that table; the DNA yielded D and trimming. Among around 67,000 clones listed, 82% were seen once. This record comes from a study of blood T cell repertoires in COVID-19. Study-level information: T cells, B-cell-depleted T cells, or PBMCs provided the cDNA or gDNA that served as material.

The CDR3 has 16 amino acids. V was cut by 2 bases and J by 0 bases, with 13 bases left in between. The germline V gene has CDR1 LGHNA and CDR2 YNFKEQ. This receptor was obtained from an elderly man with active COVID-19. Material for sequencing was peripheral blood. The rearrangement uses TRBV4-2 and TRBJ2-5; tentative D call: TRBD1 (6 bases). DNA of the CDR3: TGTGCCAGCAGCCAAAATACGCAGGGGAACCAAGAGACCCAGTACTTC. Translation gives CASSQNTQGNQETQYF.